This T cell receptor (beta chain) was profiled in a study of T cell repertoires in ileal Crohn's disease. Study-wide background: All patients had surgery for stricturing (61%) or penetrating (39%) disease. Points from the study as a whole: Mucosal expansions were suggested to be mainly CD8 T cells. Compared with non-smokers, active smokers at surgery showed more clonal expansions.

V lost 0 bases, J lost 6 bases, and 5 bases stayed unmatched. CDR1 LNHNV and CDR2 YYDKDF come from the germline V gene (reference sequence). The CDR3 consists of 15 residues. Only in-frame clones appear in the TCRdb table, and some are missing; sequencing was by immunoSEQ multiplex PCR. This table holds 5,500 to 7,000 clones, 88% found once. To note about this clone: Its antigen remains unidentified.

Surgical specimens yielded lamina propria lymphocytes, which were density-gradient separated and then sorted. Included were adult ileal or ileocolonic Crohn's patients indicated for ileocolonic resection. The genes are TRBV15 and TRBJ2-5; 9 bases agree with TRBD1. Sequenced material: CD4+ T cells from ileum. The clonotype originates from an adult with Crohn's disease. Some clones in this sample may be carry-over from other donors' samples. CDR3 nucleotide sequence: TGTGCCACCAGCAGAGAGGGACAGGGTCTGCAGACCCAGTACTTC. It yields the protein CATSREGQGLQTQYF.